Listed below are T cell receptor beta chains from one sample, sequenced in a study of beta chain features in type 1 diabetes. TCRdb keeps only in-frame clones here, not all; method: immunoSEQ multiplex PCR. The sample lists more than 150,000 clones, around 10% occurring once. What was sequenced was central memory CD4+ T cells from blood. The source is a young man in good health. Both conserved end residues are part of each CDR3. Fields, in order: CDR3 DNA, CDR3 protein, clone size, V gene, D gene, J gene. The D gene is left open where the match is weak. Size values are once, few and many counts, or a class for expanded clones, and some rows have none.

CDR3nt: TGTGCCATCGCACCTGGTGTGGAGACCCAGTACTTC; CDR3aa: CAIAPGVETQYF; abundance: -; v_gene: TRBV10-3; d_gene: -; j_gene: TRBJ2-5
CDR3nt: TGCAGCGTTGAAGGGGGTGCTGGGACAGATACGCAGTATTTT; CDR3aa: CSVEGGAGTDTQYF; abundance: -; v_gene: TRBV29-1; d_gene: -; j_gene: TRBJ2-3
CDR3nt: TGTGCCAGCAGTGGGGAAAAGACCCAGTACTTC; CDR3aa: CASSGEKTQYF; abundance: -; v_gene: TRBV2; d_gene: -; j_gene: TRBJ2-5
CDR3nt: TGTGCCAGCAGCTCCGACAGACAGAAAAACATTCAGTACTTC; CDR3aa: CASSSDRQKNIQYF; abundance: -; v_gene: TRBV11-2; d_gene: -; j_gene: TRBJ2-4
CDR3nt: TGTGCCTGGAGTGGGGGCCCACAGGGGTTAAATGAAAAACTGTTTTTT; CDR3aa: CAWSGGPQGLNEKLFF; abundance: -; v_gene: TRBV30; d_gene: TRBD1; j_gene: TRBJ1-4
CDR3nt: TGTGCCAGCAGCTGGGCCCCGACCTTCCAAGAGACCCAGTACTTC; CDR3aa: CASSWAPTFQETQYF; abundance: -; v_gene: TRBV5-6; d_gene: -; j_gene: TRBJ2-5
CDR3nt: TGTGCCACCAGCAGAGATTTGGGGAATGAGCAGTTCTTC; CDR3aa: CATSRDLGNEQFF; abundance: many; v_gene: TRBV15; d_gene: -; j_gene: TRBJ2-1
CDR3nt: TGTGCCAGCAGCGGAAACAATGTGGGTTCGGGGATCAGCGAGCAGTACTTC; CDR3aa: CASSGNNVGSGISEQYF; abundance: few; v_gene: TRBV9; d_gene: -; j_gene: TRBJ2-7
CDR3nt: TGCAGCGTCGGCCAGGGGAGCTATGGCTACACCTTC; CDR3aa: CSVGQGSYGYTF; abundance: few; v_gene: TRBV29-1; d_gene: -; j_gene: TRBJ1-2
CDR3nt: TGTGCCAGCAGAGCCAGACAGGTAATCTCCTACGAGCAGTACTTC; CDR3aa: CASRARQVISYEQYF; abundance: -; v_gene: TRBV6-1; d_gene: -; j_gene: TRBJ2-7
CDR3nt: TGTGCCAGCCGCGTGAACACTGAAGCTTTCTTT; CDR3aa: CASRVNTEAFF; abundance: -; v_gene: TRBV6-5; d_gene: -; j_gene: TRBJ1-1
CDR3nt: TGTGCCAGCATAGGGACAGGTGCGACCTACGAGCAGTACTTC; CDR3aa: CASIGTGATYEQYF; abundance: -; v_gene: TRBV28; d_gene: TRBD1; j_gene: TRBJ2-7
CDR3nt: TGTGCCAGCAGCCTTCAAGAGACCCAGTACTTC; CDR3aa: CASSLQETQYF; abundance: few; v_gene: TRBV7-6; d_gene: -; j_gene: TRBJ2-5
CDR3nt: TGTGCCAGCAGTTTTGGGAATCTCTACGAGCAGTACTTC; CDR3aa: CASSFGNLYEQYF; abundance: -; v_gene: TRBV28; d_gene: -; j_gene: TRBJ2-7
CDR3nt: TGTGCCAGCAGCCTATCTAGCGGGGGCTCCTACAATGAGCAGTTCTTC; CDR3aa: CASSLSSGGSYNEQFF; abundance: -; v_gene: TRBV4-2; d_gene: TRBD2; j_gene: TRBJ2-1
CDR3nt: TGTGCCAGCAGCCTGTCAGGGGGCGCGGCTTTCTTT; CDR3aa: CASSLSGGAAFF; abundance: few; v_gene: TRBV7-2; d_gene: TRBD1; j_gene: TRBJ1-1
CDR3nt: TGCAGCGCTAATTACCGACTAGCGGGCGAGCAGTTCTTC; CDR3aa: CSANYRLAGEQFF; abundance: -; v_gene: TRBV29-1; d_gene: TRBD2; j_gene: TRBJ2-1
CDR3nt: TGTGCCAGCAGTTACTTGCGGAGCACAGATACGCAGTATTTT; CDR3aa: CASSYLRSTDTQYF; abundance: -; v_gene: TRBV6-6; d_gene: -; j_gene: TRBJ2-3
CDR3nt: TGTGCCAGGGACGACGTAGGCACCTACGAGCAGTACTTC; CDR3aa: CARDDVGTYEQYF; abundance: -; v_gene: TRBV27; d_gene: -; j_gene: TRBJ2-7
CDR3nt: TGCAGCGTTGAAAATATAAACTCCTACAATGAGCAGTTCTTC; CDR3aa: CSVENINSYNEQFF; abundance: few; v_gene: TRBV29-1; d_gene: -; j_gene: TRBJ2-1
CDR3nt: TGTGCCAGCAGTCTACAGGGGGCGACAGATACGCAGTATTTT; CDR3aa: CASSLQGATDTQYF; abundance: few; v_gene: TRBV28; d_gene: TRBD1; j_gene: TRBJ2-3
CDR3nt: TGTGCCAGCAGCCAAGATGGGGGGCCATTGTCCTACGAGCAGTACTTC; CDR3aa: CASSQDGGPLSYEQYF; abundance: few; v_gene: TRBV4-2; d_gene: -; j_gene: TRBJ2-7
CDR3nt: TGTGCCAGCTCGGACAGGCAAAACCGTAATGAAAAACTGTTTTTT; CDR3aa: CASSDRQNRNEKLFF; abundance: -; v_gene: TRBV19; d_gene: TRBD1; j_gene: TRBJ1-4
CDR3nt: TGTGCCAGCAGCGCTGACAGCTCTGGAAACACCATATATTTT; CDR3aa: CASSADSSGNTIYF; abundance: -; v_gene: TRBV7-9; d_gene: -; j_gene: TRBJ1-3
CDR3nt: TGTGCCAGCAGCGTTGACAGTTCCTACGAGCAGTACTTC; CDR3aa: CASSVDSSYEQYF; abundance: few; v_gene: TRBV9; d_gene: -; j_gene: TRBJ2-7
CDR3nt: TGTGCCAGCAGCTACAAAGTGGACGGCGAGCAGTACTTC; CDR3aa: CASSYKVDGEQYF; abundance: few; v_gene: TRBV6-5; d_gene: -; j_gene: TRBJ2-7
CDR3nt: TGTGCCAGCAGCGTAACTCAGGGCCCGGGGGGCTACACCTTC; CDR3aa: CASSVTQGPGGYTF; abundance: -; v_gene: TRBV9; d_gene: -; j_gene: TRBJ1-2
CDR3nt: TGTGCCAGCAGCGTAGAACTAGCGGGAACCCCTTTCTTC; CDR3aa: CASSVELAGTPFF; abundance: few; v_gene: TRBV9; d_gene: TRBD2; j_gene: TRBJ2-7
CDR3nt: TGCGCCAGCAGCCAAGATCGGCTAGCGGGACACACAGATACGCAGTATTTT; CDR3aa: CASSQDRLAGHTDTQYF; abundance: -; v_gene: TRBV4-3; d_gene: TRBD2; j_gene: TRBJ2-3
CDR3nt: TGTGCCAGCAGTCCTCTAGCGGGGGACTACAATGAGCAGTTCTTC; CDR3aa: CASSPLAGDYNEQFF; abundance: few; v_gene: TRBV16; d_gene: TRBD2; j_gene: TRBJ2-1